This T cell receptor beta chain was recorded in a study of cytomegalovirus exposure and HLA in healthy donors. In the study overall: The 130 or so validation repertoires used a platform that matched the one used for the approximately 670 first-cohort repertoires, as a later analysis reported.

V lost 3 bases, J lost 7 bases, and 10 bases lay in between. CDR1 and CDR2 (germline): MNHNS, SASEGT. The CDR3 has 13 residues. Clones were read by immunoSEQ multiplex PCR, and TCRdb kept only the in-frame ones, dropping some. The repertoire holds about 50,000 clones, with about 92% as singletons. This chain links TRBV6-1 with TRBJ2-4; weak D call: TRBD1 (5 bases). The sample was PBMCs. This sequence was found in a man between 18 and 29 years old in good health and CMV-seronegative. The CDR3 nucleotides are TGTGCCAGCAGTGACAGGGAAAACAACATTCAGTACTTC. Protein sequence: CASSDRENNIQYF.